This passage covers 28 T cell receptor beta chains from one sample sequenced in a study of T-cell reconstitution after alpha-beta-depleted transplantation in children. Findings and caveats of the study: Newly produced T cells mostly provided counts and TCRbeta diversity after one year, as hyperexpanded clones declined.

This sample's TCRbeta library carried unique molecular identifier barcodes. TCRdb analysed the PCR reads with MiXCR anew, one entry per CDR3 protein. The sample has about 300,000 distinct CDR3 sequences, 6.5% to 9% seen once. These TCRs are of unknown antigen specificity. Sequences were derived from peripheral blood, sampled 360 days after TCRalphabeta/CD19-depleted stem cell transplant. The receptors were sampled from a female patient aged 2-15 years who had a stem cell transplant for Fanconi anemia, so the T cells may come from the graft donor.

CDR3 amino acids: CAISNREDEKLFF. CDR3 nucleotides: TGTGCCATTTCGAACAGGGAGGATGAAAAACTGTTTTTT. The J gene is TRBJ1-4, the V gene TRBV10-3; the D gene is possibly TRBD1 (6 bases). Trimming left V 9 bases short and J 6 bases short, with 14 bases between. Germline loops: CDR1 ENHRY, CDR2 SYGVKD. The CDR3 loop spans 13 amino acids.

This clonotype showed up many times. The rearrangement joins TRBV5-1 to TRBJ2-3; D remains unclear. Germline CDR1 and CDR2: SGHRS and YFSETQ. The CDR3 covers 13 residues. V lost 4 bases, J lost 6 bases, and 12 bases lay in between. The CDR3 bases are TGCGCCAGCAGCGGAAGAACCGGGGATACGCAGTATTTT. This sequence encodes CASSGRTGDTQYF.

This clonotype was counted a few times. The genes are TRBV28 and TRBJ2-7; possibly TRBD1 or TRBD2 for D (6 bases each). There are 12 residues in the CDR3. The germline V gene encodes CDR1 MDHEN and CDR2 SYDVKM. Trimming removed 8 bases at V and 6 bases at J, with 14 bases between. The CDR3: CASGRGGGEQYV. DNA of the CDR3: TGTGCCAGCGGCAGGGGAGGTGGCGAGCAGTACGTC.

This clonotype was detected ten times or more. The chain is built from TRBV13 and TRBJ2-5; tentatively, D is TRBD1 (5 bases). Looked up from germline, CDR1 is PRHDT and CDR2 is FYEKMQ (reference sequence). Trimming removed 3 bases at V and 2 bases at J, with 19 bases between. The CDR3 totals 17 residues. CDR3 nucleotides: TGTGCCAGCAGCTTCCTAGGGTGGGGCTACAATCAAGAGACCCAGTACTTC. Translating it yields CASSFLGWGYNQETQYF. The whole variable domain, remainder taken from reference TRBV13 and TRBJ2-5, is AAGVIQSPRHLIKEKRETATLKCYPIPRHDTVYWYQQGPGQDPQFLISFYEKMQSDKGSIPDRFSAQQFSDYHSELNMSSLELGDSALYFCASSFLGWGYNQETQYFGPGTRLLVL.

Ten or more counts support this clonotype. The V call is TRBV7-8, the J call TRBJ2-7; 7 positions agree with TRBD1. The trim removed 0 bases at V and 4 bases at J, leaving 9 bases unmatched. The germline V gene has CDR1 SGHVS and CDR2 FQNEAQ. This CDR3 is 16 amino acids long. The CDR3 protein is CASSLAYRAGGYEQYF. The CDR3 DNA follows: TGTGCCAGCAGCTTAGCCTACCGCGCAGGGGGTTACGAGCAGTACTTC.

The sample holds many counts of this clonotype. The chain is built from TRBV24-1 and TRBJ1-5; TRBD1 aligns across 7 bases. Germline assignment: CDR1 KGHDR and CDR2 SFDVKD. V lost 9 bases to trimming and J lost 1 base; unmatched junction nucleotides: 2. The CDR3 totals 13 residues. This chain's CDR3 is CATQGGSNQPQHF. The CDR3 region has the DNA TGTGCCACCCAGGGGGGGAGCAATCAGCCCCAGCATTTT.

This clonotype has ten or more counts. The V and J genes are TRBV5-1 and TRBJ2-1; 7 bases map to TRBD2. The J segment lost 11 bases and the V segment lost 4 bases, leaving 15 bases of the junction unmatched. Germline V gene data show CDR1 as SGHRS and CDR2 as YFSETQ. The CDR3 runs 15 residues. CDR3 DNA: TGCGCCAGCAGCCCTTGGGGCACTAGCGAAGGCAAGCAGTTCTTC. It codes for CASSPWGTSEGKQFF. Combining the CDR3 with reference TRBV5-1 and TRBJ2-1 gives the whole variable domain KAGVTQTPRYLIKTRGQQVTLSCSPISGHRSVSWYQQTPGQGLQFLFEYFSETQRNKGNFPGRFSGRQFSNSRSEMNVSTLELGDSALYLCASSPWGTSEGKQFFGPGTRLTVL.

V usage is TRBV2 and J usage is TRBJ2-4; D gene uncertain. Germline V gene sequence: CDR1 SNHLY, CDR2 FYNNEI. V was trimmed by 6 bases and J by 4 bases, leaving 7 bases between them. The CDR3 contains 12 residues. The CDR3 spells CASRGGKNIQYF. In nucleotides, the CDR3 is TGTGCCAGCAGGGGTGGAAAAAACATTCAGTACTTC. Looking up the rest from reference TRBV2 and TRBJ2-4 gives the full variable domain: EPEVTQTPSHQVTQMGQEVILRCVPISNHLYFYWYRQILGQKVEFLVSFYNNEISEKSEIFDDQFSVERPDGSNFTLKIRSTKLEDSAMYFCASRGGKNIQYFGAGTRLSVL.

This clonotype was seen many times. This chain links TRBV27 with TRBJ2-3, with D uncertain. The germline V and J ends were trimmed by 5 bases and 2 bases, with 8 bases remaining between them. CDR3 size: 13 residues. In germline, CDR1 is MNHEY, CDR2 SMNVEV (reference sequence). CDR3 in DNA: TGTGCCAGCAGTCCAGAACTCACAGATACGCAGTATTTT. Protein: CASSPELTDTQYF.

This clonotype was observed at least ten times. The genes are TRBV20-1 and TRBJ2-3; TRBD2 is a possible D gene (5 bases). Between the trimmed V and J ends, which lost 5 bases and 5 bases, there was a span of 11 bases. Germline V gene lookup returns CDR1 DFQATT and CDR2 SNEGSKA (reference sequence). CDR3 length equals 12 residues. CDR3 bases: TGCAGTGCTGCCGTAGCGCGAGATACGCAGTATTTT. Its protein is CSAAVARDTQYF.

V gene TRBV10-2 combines with J gene TRBJ2-7; 11 nucleotides line up with TRBD2. The CDR3 extends over 15 amino acids. The V gene's germline CDR1 is WSHSY and CDR2 SAAADI. V shed 7 bases, J shed 4 bases, and the junction held 9 bases outside the gene matches. The CDR3 is CASTVSGRGAYEQYF. CDR3 DNA sequence: TGCGCCAGCACGGTTAGCGGGAGGGGTGCGTACGAGCAGTACTTC.

This clonotype showed up many times. The chain uses TRBV7-9 and TRBJ2-7, with D possibly matching TRBD2 (5 bases). This CDR3 has 12 amino acids. The V end was cut by 8 bases, the J end by 7 bases, with 15 bases between. Germline V lookup: CDR1 SEHNR, CDR2 FQNEAQ (reference sequence). The CDR3 nucleotides read TGTGCCAGCGAGGGTTACGGTTATGAGCAGTACTTC. Protein: CASEGYGYEQYF. The full variable domain, completed using reference TRBV7-9 and TRBJ2-7, is DTGVSQNPRHKITKRGQNVTFRCDPISEHNRLYWYRQTLGQGPEFLTYFQNEAQLEKSRLLSDRFSAERPKGSFSTLEIQRTEQGDSAMYLCASEGYGYEQYFGPGTRLTVT.

The table lists this clonotype with many counts. The chain uses TRBV28 and TRBJ2-1; TRBD2 agrees at 10 bases. J gave up 8 bases and V 7 bases, and 11 bases lay outside the gene matches. In germline, CDR1 is MDHEN, CDR2 SYDVKM. This CDR3 is 15 amino acids long. CDR3 in DNA: TGTGCCAGCATAAGCGGGGGGGGACCAGTTGATGAGCAGTTCTTC. The encoded protein is CASISGGGPVDEQFF.

The rearrangement uses TRBV6-5 and TRBJ1-2, with D possibly being TRBD1 (6 bases). V was cut by 4 bases and J by 1 base, with 10 bases left in between. Germline CDR1 MNHEY, CDR2 SVGAGI. The CDR3 loop spans 14 amino acids. Written as DNA, the CDR3 is TGTGCCAGCAGTTCCGGGGGCCTTAACTATGGCTACACCTTC. It is translated as CASSSGGLNYGYTF.

Ten or more counts support this clonotype. The rearrangement uses TRBV27 and TRBJ2-3; 9 nucleotides agree with TRBD1. Germline CDR1 is MNHEY and CDR2 is SMNVEV (reference sequence). Trimming cost V 5 bases and J 4 bases; bases outside gene matches: 4. This CDR3 region has 14 residues. The CDR3 DNA reads as TGTGCCAGCAGTCCTGGGACAGGGCCAGATACGCAGTATTTT. It is translated as CASSPGTGPDTQYF.

The CDR3 protein is CASSFGLSGNTIYF. The CDR3 coding sequence is TGTGCCAGCAGTTTTGGACTCTCTGGAAACACCATATATTTT. The chain recombines TRBV28 with TRBJ1-3, with D hard to call. Germline V gene data show CDR1 as MDHEN and CDR2 as SYDVKM. Trimming removed 3 bases at V and 0 bases at J, with 6 bases between. The CDR3 is 14 amino acids.

This clonotype was seen repeatedly, ten times or more. The chain uses TRBV28 and TRBJ2-1, with 8 nucleotides matching TRBD1. V gave up 6 bases and J gave up 7 bases; unmatched junction bases: 11. This CDR3 is built from 15 residues. CDR1 is MDHEN, CDR2 SYDVKM, per germline. DNA for the CDR3: TGTGCCAGCAGGACGGACAGGGTGGTTAGGAATGAGCAGTTCTTC. Protein product: CASRTDRVVRNEQFF.

The rearrangement joins TRBV28 to TRBJ1-5, with TRBD1 as a possible D gene (5 bases). Germline-derived CDR1 and CDR2 are MDHEN and SYDVKM. Between the trimmed V and J ends, which lost 2 bases and 2 bases, there was a span of 13 bases. CDR3 length equals 16 residues. DNA of the CDR3: TGTGCCAGCAGTTTAGCAGGGCGGGCTCGCAATCAGCCCCAGCATTTT. Translated: CASSLAGRARNQPQHF.

The chain employs TRBV7-8 and TRBJ1-2; weak D call: TRBD1 (6 bases). The CDR3 has 15 residues. Germline V gene sequence: CDR1 SGHVS, CDR2 FQNEAQ. V was shortened by 1 base and J by 3 bases, with 12 bases between the two germline ends. The CDR3 bases are TGTGCCAGCAGCTTAGTCTCAGGGGTGGACTATGGCTACACCTTC. Protein product: CASSLVSGVDYGYTF.

The table lists this clonotype with many counts. The chain combines TRBV10-3 with TRBJ1-2; no reliable D call. CDR3 length: 14 amino acids. Germline assignment: CDR1 ENHRY and CDR2 SYGVKD. Trimming took off 0 bases at V and 7 bases at J, with 12 bases between the two ends. CDR3 sequence reads: CAISESKRGFGYTF. The CDR3 DNA sequence: TGTGCCATCAGTGAGTCGAAACGAGGCTTTGGCTACACCTTC.

This clonotype was seen only a few times. The gene calls are TRBV30 and TRBJ1-5, with D maybe TRBD1 (6 bases). The CDR3 totals 14 residues. V shed 7 bases and J shed 3 bases, with 16 bases lying between them. Germline V CDR1 and CDR2: GTSNPN, SVGIG (reference sequence). The CDR3 region has the DNA TGTGCCTACTCCCTGGACAGCTACAATCAGCCCCAGCATTTT. Protein: CAYSLDSYNQPQHF.

This clonotype was seen only a few times. This rearrangement joins TRBV2 to TRBJ1-5; a possible D gene is TRBD1 (5 bases). The CDR3 runs 18 residues. Trimming took 4 bases from V and 0 from J, leaving 19 bases between them. Germline V lookup: CDR1 SNHLY, CDR2 FYNNEI. The CDR3 is CASSAGTLPGGSNQPQHF. The CDR3 coding sequence is TGTGCCAGCAGTGCCGGGACCTTACCGGGGGGTAGCAATCAGCCCCAGCATTTT.

The genes are TRBV4-2 and TRBJ1-1, with D perhaps matching TRBD1 (6 bases). CDR1 and CDR2 (germline): LGHNA, YNFKEQ. The ends were cut back, 8 bases at V and 4 bases at J, with 26 bases in the middle. The CDR3 is 17 amino acids. This chain's CDR3 is CASGPPARGGPSTEAFF. The CDR3 region has the DNA TGTGCCAGCGGCCCCCCGGCCAGGGGCGGTCCAAGCACTGAAGCTTTCTTT.

This clonotype showed up many times. The CDR3 sequence: CASSPLGGEGYEQYF. CDR3 in DNA: TGTGCCAGCAGTCCCCTGGGGGGGGAGGGCTACGAGCAGTACTTC. The chain couples TRBV6-5 to TRBJ2-7; TRBD2 aligns across 7 bases. The CDR3 consists of 15 residues. Looked up from germline, CDR1 is MNHEY and CDR2 is SVGAGI. V dropped 5 bases and J dropped 3; count of bases not matched to a gene: 10.

This clonotype came up a few times. The DNA for the CDR3 is TGTGCCAGCAGCTTGGCCACGGCAGGGGGTATGGAGACCCAGTACTTC. This sequence encodes CASSLATAGGMETQYF. The chain is built from TRBV7-6 and TRBJ2-5; 7 bases are a match to TRBD1. CDR3 length equals 16 residues. V lost 3 bases to trimming and J lost 5 bases; unmatched junction nucleotides: 12. From germline, CDR1 is SGHVS and CDR2 FNYEAQ.

The chain recombines TRBV9 with TRBJ2-3; D may match TRBD1 or TRBD2 (6 bases each). The germline gives CDR1 SGDLS, CDR2 YYNGEE. V gave up 7 bases and J gave up 2 bases, with 17 bases separating them. This CDR3 contains 15 residues. The CDR3 sequence: CASSLGGRFTDTQYF. The CDR3, as DNA: TGTGCCAGCTCCCTTGGGGGGCGGTTCACAGATACGCAGTATTTT.

Remarks on this clonotype: This may arise from a read error, as a much more abundant clone is one base away. V usage is TRBV28 and J usage is TRBJ2-5, with 9 bases that match TRBD2. The V gene end was trimmed by 3 bases and the J gene end by 5 bases; junction bases not matched to a gene: 13. Germline V CDR1 and CDR2: MDHEN, SYDVKM. This CDR3 has 17 amino acids. The CDR3 sequence is CASSFDGTSRGGETQYF. DNA of the CDR3: TGTGCCAGCAGTTTCGATGGGACTAGCAGGGGCGGGGAGACCCAGTACTTC.

This clonotype was seen ten or more times. The genes are TRBV11-2 and TRBJ2-1, with 10 bases identical to TRBD1. The J segment lost 4 bases and the V segment lost 5 bases, leaving 8 bases of the junction unmatched. This CDR3 has 16 amino acids. Germline V gene lookup returns CDR1 SGHAT and CDR2 FQNNGV. The CDR3 DNA reads TGTGCCAGCAGCGCCACCGGGACAGGGGTTTACAATGAGCAGTTCTTC. Encoded protein: CASSATGTGVYNEQFF. Complete variable domain (other parts from reference TRBV11-2 and TRBJ2-1): EAGVAQSPRYKIIEKRQSVAFWCNPISGHATLYWYQQILGQGPKLLIQFQNNGVVDDSQLPKDRFSAERLKGVDSTLKIQPAKLEDSAVYLCASSATGTGVYNEQFFGPGTRLTVL.